This T cell receptor (beta chain) was observed in a study of regulatory T cells in long-lasting Graves disease. Broader study findings: Preferential use of TRBV28, TRBJ1-2 and TRBJ2-5 was seen in persistent disease. Patients with persistent disease shared 2,700 or so public clonotypes, outpacing the 900 to 1,000 shared by new patients.

CDR3 length equals 14 residues. V was cut by 0 bases and J by 6 bases, with 8 bases left in between. CDR1 is SEHNR and CDR2 is FQNEAQ in the germline V gene (reference sequence). TCR beta libraries were built with iRepertoire HTBI primers and Arm-PCR of CDR3 regions. Using its own MiXCR run on the multiplex PCR reads, TCRdb lists one record per CDR3 protein. The table includes around 450,000 distinct CDR3 sequences, 20% to 25% detected once. Regarding time point: persistent/refractory GD, antithyroid drugs over 5 years with positive TRAb. RNA extracted from PBMCs served as the sequencing template. Doctors identified Graves' disease using the American Thyroid Association guidelines. On this clonotype itself: Its antigen remains unidentified.

V gene TRBV7-9 combines with J gene TRBJ2-2; D may be TRBD1 (5 bases). Sequencing was performed on peripheral blood mononuclear cells (PBMCs), taken when the disease was refractory, from a patient treated with antithyroid drugs. The sequence came from a female donor with Graves disease. The CDR3 protein is CASSLAQGSGELFF. The CDR3 nucleotides are TGTGCCAGCAGCTTAGCGCAGGGTTCCGGGGAGCTGTTTTTT.